The 14 T cell receptor beta chains below all came from one sample that was sequenced in a study of vaccination effects on CD4 cells after COVID-19. With the ViraFEST assay, the study expanded antigen-specific CD4+ T cells using viral peptide pools, then sequenced them. Investigators separated out CD4+ T cells once 10 days of culture had passed. PCR showed that the person got SARS-CoV-2 infection at some point between March and December 2020. Antigens for these TCRs are unknown. Libraries were prepared by immunoSEQ multiplex PCR; TCRdb keeps only in-frame clonotypes and omits some of them. The table shows around 40,000 clones, with roughly 65% occurring only once. The specimen comprised CD4+ T cells from PBMCs cultured with a peptide pool, sampled before COVID-19 vaccination. These receptors all come from a human donor who had a prior SARS-CoV-2 infection.

This clone was picked up one time. The V gene is TRBV19, the J gene TRBJ2-7; 7 positions agree with TRBD1. The CDR3 spans 13 residues. The V and J ends lost 4 bases and 5 bases, in that order; junction bases with no gene match: 5. In germline, CDR1 is LNHDA, CDR2 SQIVND (reference sequence). The CDR3 loop is CASSNNRGDEQYF. The CDR3 nucleotides read TGTGCCAGTAGTAATAACAGGGGCGACGAGCAGTACTTC.

J is TRBJ1-5 and V is TRBV28; TRBD1 aligns across 8 bases. The V gene's germline CDR1 is MDHEN and CDR2 SYDVKM. The CDR3 covers 16 residues. The junction had 13 bases not matched to a gene; V was cut back by 3 bases and J by 9 bases. The DNA of the CDR3 is TGTGCCAGCAGTTTGTCTGACAGGGGTGGGCGGCGGCCCCAGCATTTT. It is translated as CASSLSDRGGRRPQHF. Variable domain in full (rest from reference TRBV28 and TRBJ1-5): DVKVTQSSRYLVKRTGEKVFLECVQDMDHENMFWYRQDPGLGLRLIYFSYDVKMKEKGDIPEGYSVSREKKERFSLILESASTNQTSMYLCASSLSDRGGRRPQHFGDGTRLSIL.

This chain links TRBV6-5 with TRBJ2-1; 10 nucleotides agree with TRBD2. In germline, CDR1 is MNHEY, CDR2 SVGAGI. This CDR3 is 15 amino acids long. The ends lost 10 bases at V and 3 bases at J; junction bases unmatched: 9. The chain's CDR3 is CATRLAGLNYNEQFF. CDR3 in DNA: TGTGCCACCAGACTAGCGGGCCTTAACTACAATGAGCAGTTCTTC.

The chain uses TRBV5-1 and TRBJ2-1; TRBD2 aligns across 7 bases. The CDR3 is 15 amino acids. Germline CDR1 reads SGHRS; CDR2 reads YFSETQ. J lost 8 bases, V lost 0 bases, and 8 bases had no gene match. The CDR3 protein is CASSLGGAGEYEQFF. The CDR3 region has the DNA TGCGCCAGCAGCTTGGGTGGCGCGGGAGAGTATGAGCAGTTCTTC.

CDR3 DNA: TGTGCCAGCAGCTTAAGGGCTACAACTAATGAAAAACTGTTTTTT. It translates to CASSLRATTNEKLFF. The chain joins TRBV11-1 to TRBJ1-4; no reliable D call. V dropped 2 bases and J dropped 0 bases, with 7 bases sitting between them. The CDR3 covers 15 residues. The germline V gene encodes CDR1 SGHAT and CDR2 FQDESV (reference sequence).

The chain uses TRBV18 and TRBJ2-7; perhaps TRBD1 as D (5 bases). The V and J ends lost 5 bases and 2 bases respectively, with 16 bases between them. This CDR3 contains 15 residues. From germline, CDR1 is KGHSH and CDR2 LQKENI. The chain's CDR3 is CASSATTTVPYEQYF. CDR3 nucleotides: TGTGCCAGCTCAGCTACGACGACAGTTCCCTACGAGCAGTACTTC.

This chain links TRBV5-5 with TRBJ2-2, with D hard to call. Germline CDR1 is SGHKS and CDR2 is YYEKEE (reference sequence). This CDR3 has 15 amino acids. Trimming removed 0 bases from V and 1 base from J, with 7 bases in between. The CDR3 nucleotides read TGTGCCAGCAGCTTGGATGGGTGGAACACCGGGGAGCTGTTTTTT. This translates into CASSLDGWNTGELFF.

The table lists this clone with a few counts. The V and J genes are TRBV18 and TRBJ2-1; 10 bases are a match to TRBD1. The CDR3 is 14 amino acids. Trimming cost V 5 bases and J 9 bases; bases outside gene matches: 7. From germline, CDR1 is KGHSH and CDR2 LQKENI. The CDR3 protein is CASSTGQGGGEQFF. CDR3 coding DNA: TGTGCCAGCTCAACCGGACAGGGGGGTGGTGAGCAGTTCTTC.

The chain links TRBV24-1 to TRBJ2-7; 10 nucleotides agree with TRBD1. With V trimmed by 0 bases and J by 6 bases, 10 bases remained unmatched. The germline V gene encodes CDR1 KGHDR and CDR2 SFDVKD. CDR3 length equals 17 residues. In DNA form, the CDR3 reads TGTGCCACCAGTGATTTGCCGGATGGGACAGGGGACTCCGAGCAGTACTTC. This encodes CATSDLPDGTGDSEQYF.

The chain is built from TRBV5-5 and TRBJ2-2; possibly TRBD1 or TRBD2 for D (5 bases each). Germline lookup yields CDR1 SGHKS and CDR2 YYEKEE (reference sequence). The CDR3 runs to 15 residues. Trimming cost V 4 bases and J 4 bases, with 14 bases left between them. The CDR3 bases are TGTGCCAGCAGCGAACGGGAAGGGGTCACCGGGGAGCTGTTTTTT. Translated, it gives CASSEREGVTGELFF.

The chain recombines TRBV19 with TRBJ2-5; 7 bases are a match to TRBD2. Germline assignment: CDR1 LNHDA and CDR2 SQIVND (reference sequence). The CDR3 runs 15 residues. With 5 bases clipped from V and 3 bases from J, the junction kept 9 bases outside the gene matches. In DNA, the CDR3 is TGTGCCAGTAGTTTGGGGGGGGGACGTAAAGAGACCCAGTACTTC. Its protein product is CASSLGGGRKETQYF.

This clone was picked up one time. This sequence joins TRBV7-2 and TRBJ1-1, with D perhaps TRBD1 (6 bases). The germline V gene encodes CDR1 SGHTA and CDR2 FQGNSA. The ends were cut back, 2 bases at V and 3 bases at J, with 16 bases in the middle. There are 16 residues in the CDR3. CDR3 loop: CASSLSWGRTDTEAFF. CDR3 sequence (DNA): TGTGCCAGCAGCTTATCCTGGGGGCGAACCGACACTGAAGCTTTCTTT.

This clone was seen a few times. The V gene is TRBV7-9, the J gene TRBJ2-7, with TRBD1 as a possible D gene (6 bases). The CDR3 consists of 13 residues. CDR1 is SEHNR and CDR2 is FQNEAQ in the germline V gene (reference sequence). The V and J ends lost 2 bases and 5 bases respectively, with 10 bases between them. The CDR3 DNA reads as TGTGCCAGCAGCTTAACAGGGCCCCACGAGCAGTACTTC. This gives the protein CASSLTGPHEQYF.

This clone has only one observation. This rearrangement joins TRBV21-1 to TRBJ2-7; the table's D call, TRBD1, has no DNA check behind it. TRBV21-1 is shown as a pseudogene. The CDR3 sequence is 13 residues long. CDR3 protein: CASSRTTGDEQYF. The CDR3 nucleotides are TGTGCCAGCAGCCGGACCACAGGGGACGAGCAGTACTTC.